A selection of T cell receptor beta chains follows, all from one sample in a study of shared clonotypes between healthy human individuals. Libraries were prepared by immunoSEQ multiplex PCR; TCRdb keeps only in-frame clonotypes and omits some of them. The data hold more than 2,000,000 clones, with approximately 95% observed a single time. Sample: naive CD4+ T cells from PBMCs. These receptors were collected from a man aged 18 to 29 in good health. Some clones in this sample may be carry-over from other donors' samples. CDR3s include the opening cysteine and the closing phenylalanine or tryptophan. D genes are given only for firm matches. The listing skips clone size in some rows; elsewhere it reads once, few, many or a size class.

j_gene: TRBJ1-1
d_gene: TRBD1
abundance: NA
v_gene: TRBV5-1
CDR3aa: CASSFQGANTEAFF
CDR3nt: TGCGCCAGCAGCTTTCAGGGGGCGAATACTGAAGCTTTCTTT

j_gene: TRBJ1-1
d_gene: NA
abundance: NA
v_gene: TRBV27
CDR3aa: CASSPGLNTEAFF
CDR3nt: TGTGCCAGCAGCCCAGGGTTGAACACTGAAGCTTTCTTT

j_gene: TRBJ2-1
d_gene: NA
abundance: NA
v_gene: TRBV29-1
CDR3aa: CSVAPTSFEQFF
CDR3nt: TGCAGCGTGGCCCCAACTAGCTTTGAGCAGTTCTTC

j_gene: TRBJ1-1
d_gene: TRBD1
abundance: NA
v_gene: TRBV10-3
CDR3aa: CAISGGTDLNTEAFF
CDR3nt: TGTGCCATCAGTGGCGGGACAGACTTGAACACTGAAGCTTTCTTT

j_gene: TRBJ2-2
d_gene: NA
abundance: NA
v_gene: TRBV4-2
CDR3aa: CASSQDRYLTNTGELFF
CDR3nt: TGTGCCAGCAGCCAAGATCGGTACCTGACGAACACCGGGGAGCTGTTTTTT

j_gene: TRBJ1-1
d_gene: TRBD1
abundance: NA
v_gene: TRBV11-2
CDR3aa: CASSGQGFTEAFF
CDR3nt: TGTGCCAGCAGCGGACAGGGGTTCACTGAAGCTTTCTTT

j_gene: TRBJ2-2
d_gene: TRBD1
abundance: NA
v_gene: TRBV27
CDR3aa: CASSLSGQLWSHTGELFF
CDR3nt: TGTGCCAGCAGTTTATCGGGACAGCTATGGTCGCACACCGGGGAGCTGTTTTTT

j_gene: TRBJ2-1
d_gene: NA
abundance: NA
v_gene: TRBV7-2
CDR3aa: CASSAGASPPYNEQFF
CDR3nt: TGTGCCAGCAGCGCCGGGGCTAGCCCCCCCTACAATGAGCAGTTCTTC

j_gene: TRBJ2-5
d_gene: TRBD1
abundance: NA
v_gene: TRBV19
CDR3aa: CASSIGQVQETQYF
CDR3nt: TGTGCCAGTAGTATCGGACAGGTCCAAGAGACCCAGTACTTC

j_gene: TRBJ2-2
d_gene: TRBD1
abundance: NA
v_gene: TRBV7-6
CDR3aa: CASSATGESTGELFF
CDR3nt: TGTGCCAGCAGCGCGACAGGGGAATCGACCGGGGAGCTGTTTTTT

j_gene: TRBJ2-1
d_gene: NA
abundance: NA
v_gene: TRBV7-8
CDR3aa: CASSLAPFPGEQFF
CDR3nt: TGTGCCAGCAGCTTAGCCCCCTTTCCCGGTGAGCAGTTCTTC

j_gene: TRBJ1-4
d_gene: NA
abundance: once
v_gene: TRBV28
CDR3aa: CASSFGTRGEKLFF
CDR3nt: TGTGCCAGCAGTTTTGGGACGAGAGGCGAAAAACTGTTTTTT

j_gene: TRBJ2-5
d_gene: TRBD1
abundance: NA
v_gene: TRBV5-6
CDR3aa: CASSRYRGQETQYF
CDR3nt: TGTGCCAGCAGCCGCTACAGGGGCCAAGAGACCCAGTACTTC

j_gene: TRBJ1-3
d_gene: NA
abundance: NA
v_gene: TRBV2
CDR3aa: CASSEARAGNTIYF
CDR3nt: TGTGCCAGCAGTGAAGCGCGGGCTGGAAACACCATATATTTT

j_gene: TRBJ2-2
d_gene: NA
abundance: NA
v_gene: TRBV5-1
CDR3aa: CASSLAASDTGELFF
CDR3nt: TGCGCCAGCAGCTTGGCTGCTAGCGACACCGGGGAGCTGTTTTTT

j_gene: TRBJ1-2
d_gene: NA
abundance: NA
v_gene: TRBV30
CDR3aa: CAWSEGAQSWYGYTF
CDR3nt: TGTGCCTGGAGTGAAGGGGCGCAGAGTTGGTATGGCTACACCTTC

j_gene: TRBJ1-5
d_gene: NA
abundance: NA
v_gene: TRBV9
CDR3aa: CASSGTGNQPQHF
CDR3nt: TGTGCCAGCAGCGGTACAGGGAATCAGCCCCAGCATTTT

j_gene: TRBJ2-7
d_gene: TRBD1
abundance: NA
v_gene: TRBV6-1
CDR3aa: CASSPGTGGAEQYF
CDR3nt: TGTGCCAGCAGCCCAGGGACAGGGGGCGCCGAGCAGTACTTC

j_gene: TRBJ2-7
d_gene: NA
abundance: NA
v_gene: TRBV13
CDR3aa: CASSNRRSYEQYF
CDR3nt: TGTGCCAGCAGCAATAGACGCTCCTACGAGCAGTACTTC

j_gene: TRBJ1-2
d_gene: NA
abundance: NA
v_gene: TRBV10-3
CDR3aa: CAISEGQGRYTF
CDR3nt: TGTGCCATCAGTGAAGGGCAGGGACGCTACACCTTC

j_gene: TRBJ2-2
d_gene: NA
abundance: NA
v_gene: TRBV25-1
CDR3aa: CASSEWVGTGELFF
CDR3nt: TGTGCCAGCAGTGAATGGGTGGGGACCGGGGAGCTGTTTTTT

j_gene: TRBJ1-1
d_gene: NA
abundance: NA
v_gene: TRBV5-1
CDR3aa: CASSLGLVVSGAFF
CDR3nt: TGCGCCAGCAGCTTGGGTCTAGTTGTTTCCGGTGCTTTCTTT

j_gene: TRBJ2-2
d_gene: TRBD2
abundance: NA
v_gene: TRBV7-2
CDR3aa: CASSLVSGTPIGELFF
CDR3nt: TGTGCCAGCAGCTTAGTTAGCGGGACACCTATAGGGGAGCTGTTTTTT

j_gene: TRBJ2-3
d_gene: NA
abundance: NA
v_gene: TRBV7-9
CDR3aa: CASSLGTGLTDTQYF
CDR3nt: TGTGCCAGCAGCTTAGGGACGGGACTTACAGATACGCAGTATTTT

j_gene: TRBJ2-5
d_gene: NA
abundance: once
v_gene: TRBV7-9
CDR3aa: CASSLGDSRATQYF
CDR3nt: TGTGCCAGCAGCTTAGGGGACTCCAGAGCGACCCAGTACTTC

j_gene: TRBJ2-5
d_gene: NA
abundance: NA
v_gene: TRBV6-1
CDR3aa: CASSENFIARTQYF
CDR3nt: TGTGCCAGCAGTGAAAACTTCATTGCGAGGACCCAGTACTTC

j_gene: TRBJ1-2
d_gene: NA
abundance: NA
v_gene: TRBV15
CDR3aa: CATSRDGTYNYGYTF
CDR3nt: TGTGCCACCAGCAGAGATGGAACGTATAACTATGGCTACACCTTC

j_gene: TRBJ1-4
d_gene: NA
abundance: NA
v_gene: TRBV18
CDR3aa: CASSVGATNEKLFF
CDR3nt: TGTGCCAGCTCCGTCGGGGCGACTAATGAAAAACTGTTTTTT

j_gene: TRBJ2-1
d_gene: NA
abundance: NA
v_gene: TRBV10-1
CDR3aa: CASSEVKSSYNEQFF
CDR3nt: TGCGCCAGCAGTGAGGTCAAGAGCTCCTACAATGAGCAGTTCTTC

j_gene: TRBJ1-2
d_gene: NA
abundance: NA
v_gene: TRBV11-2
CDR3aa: CASSLRDGYTF
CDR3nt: TGTGCCAGCAGCTTAAGGGACGGCTACACCTTC

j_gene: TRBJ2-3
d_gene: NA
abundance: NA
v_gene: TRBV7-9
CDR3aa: CASSVWGAADTQYF
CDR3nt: TGTGCCAGCAGCGTATGGGGGGCAGCTGATACGCAGTATTTT

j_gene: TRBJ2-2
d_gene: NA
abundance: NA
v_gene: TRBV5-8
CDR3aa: CASSLGLTNTGELFF
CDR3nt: TGTGCCAGCAGCTTGGGACTGACGAACACCGGGGAGCTGTTTTTT

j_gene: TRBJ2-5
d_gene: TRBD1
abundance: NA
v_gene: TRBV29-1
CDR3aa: CSVRQGKETQYF
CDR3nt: TGCAGCGTAAGACAGGGGAAAGAGACCCAGTACTTC

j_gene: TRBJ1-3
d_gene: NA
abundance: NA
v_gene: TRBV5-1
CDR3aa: CASSLVGLPGNTIYF
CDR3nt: TGCGCCAGCAGCTTAGTCGGCTTGCCTGGAAACACCATATATTTT

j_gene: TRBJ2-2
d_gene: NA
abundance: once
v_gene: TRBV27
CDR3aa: CASTPTGRYGELFF
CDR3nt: TGTGCCAGCACCCCGACAGGTCGGTACGGGGAGCTGTTTTTT

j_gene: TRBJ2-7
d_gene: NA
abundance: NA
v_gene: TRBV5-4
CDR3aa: CASSVYPQGPSYEQYF
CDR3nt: TGTGCCAGCAGCGTATATCCACAGGGTCCATCCTACGAGCAGTACTTC

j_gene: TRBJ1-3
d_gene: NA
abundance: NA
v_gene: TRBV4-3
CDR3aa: CASSQKQQVPVVCSGNTIYF
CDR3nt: TGCGCCAGCAGCCAAAAACAACAGGTGCCTGTAGTCTGCTCTGGAAACACCATATATTTT

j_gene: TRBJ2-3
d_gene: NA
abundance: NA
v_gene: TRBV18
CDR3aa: CASSPLESTDTQYF
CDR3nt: TGTGCCAGCTCACCACTCGAGTCCACAGATACGCAGTATTTT

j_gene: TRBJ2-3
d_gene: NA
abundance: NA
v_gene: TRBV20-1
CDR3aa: CSTKYTDTQYF
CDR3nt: TGCAGTACCAAATACACAGATACGCAGTATTTT

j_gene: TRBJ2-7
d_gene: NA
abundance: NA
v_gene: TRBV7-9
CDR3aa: CASSLGRETDYEQYF
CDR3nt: TGTGCCAGCAGCTTAGGCAGGGAGACTGACTACGAGCAGTACTTC

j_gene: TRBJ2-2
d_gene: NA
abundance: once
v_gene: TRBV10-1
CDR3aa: CASSDQGELFF
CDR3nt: TGCGCCAGCAGTGACCAGGGGGAGCTGTTTTTT

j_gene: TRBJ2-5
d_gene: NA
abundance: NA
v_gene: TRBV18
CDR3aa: CASSPPSQETQYF
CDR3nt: TGTGCCAGCTCACCACCAAGCCAAGAGACCCAGTACTTC

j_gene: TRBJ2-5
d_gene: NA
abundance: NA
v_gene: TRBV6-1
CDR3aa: CASSPQTHQETQYF
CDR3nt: TGTGCCAGCAGCCCTCAGACCCACCAAGAGACCCAGTACTTC